The 25 T cell receptor beta chains listed next were all sequenced from one sample in a study of T cell changes during pregnancy in multiple sclerosis. Measured with immunoSEQ multiplex PCR; TCRdb has only the in-frame clones, and not every one. The table includes some 38,000 clones, approximately 91% detected once. Sequences were derived from CD8+ T cells from peripheral blood mononuclear cells, sampled after pregnancy. The source is a female donor with multiple sclerosis, enrolled in a pregnancy study.

This clone is a singleton in its sample. The chain couples TRBV5-1 to TRBJ2-7, with D possibly matching TRBD1 (5 bases). The CDR3 length is 14 residues. V gave up 4 bases and J gave up 3 bases, with 14 bases separating them. CDR1 and CDR2 from the germline V gene are SGHRS and YFSETQ. The CDR3 loop reads CASSIGVTGYEQYF. The CDR3, as DNA: TGCGCCAGCAGCATAGGGGTTACCGGCTACGAGCAGTACTTC.

The genes are TRBV9 and TRBJ1-1; 9 positions match TRBD1. The length of the CDR3 is 18 residues. CDR1 and CDR2 from the germline V gene are SGDLS and YYNGEE. V trimming: 0 bases; J trimming: 0 bases; junction bases outside the gene matches: 9. The CDR3 reads CASSVVVGTGLLNTEAFF. The CDR3 bases are TGTGCCAGCAGCGTAGTAGTGGGGACAGGGTTATTGAACACTGAAGCTTTCTTT.

This chain connects TRBV11-3 to TRBJ1-1; D call uncertain. Germline CDR1 and CDR2: SGHNT and YENEEA. V lost 5 bases, J lost 5 bases, and 9 bases lay in between. The CDR3 contains 12 residues. The CDR3 DNA is TGTGCCAGCAGCCAAGGAGGGACTGAAGCTTTCTTT. It codes for CASSQGGTEAFF.

This chain uses TRBV27 with TRBJ2-7, with 8 nucleotides matching TRBD1. The CDR3 is 16 amino acids. Per the germline V gene, CDR1 is MNHEY and CDR2 is SMNVEV (reference sequence). The ends lost 3 bases at V and 3 bases at J; junction bases unmatched: 10. Here the CDR3 DNA reads TGTGCCAGCAGTTTGTACGGACAGGGAGCCTACTACGAGCAGTACTTC. This translates into CASSLYGQGAYYEQYF.

This sequence joins TRBV27 and TRBJ1-2, with TRBD1 as a possible D gene (5 bases). The CDR3 extends over 15 amino acids. Germline CDR1 reads MNHEY; CDR2 reads SMNVEV (reference sequence). V was pared by 5 bases and J by 4 bases, with 17 bases between. CDR3 nucleotides: TGTGCCAGCAGTCCCCAGGGCCGTCCACCCTATGGCTACACCTTC. Amino acid sequence: CASSPQGRPPYGYTF.

V is TRBV6-6 and J is TRBJ1-5; D is perhaps TRBD1 (5 bases). In germline, CDR1 is MNHNY, CDR2 SVGAGI (reference sequence). The CDR3 length is 14 residues. Trimming shortened V by 0 bases and J by 6 bases, and 9 bases separated the two germline ends. The CDR3 is CASSYSGGSQPQHF. CDR3 DNA: TGTGCCAGCAGTTACTCTGGGGGGAGTCAGCCCCAGCATTTT.

The V gene is TRBV5-5, the J gene TRBJ1-2; possibly TRBD1 for D (5 bases). This CDR3 is built from 17 residues. Germline assignment: CDR1 SGHKS and CDR2 YYEKEE (reference sequence). V shed 3 bases and J shed 1 base, with 19 bases lying between them. CDR3 protein: CASSSKTQDRDNYGYTF. The CDR3 DNA is TGTGCCAGCAGCTCTAAGACTCAAGACAGAGATAACTATGGCTACACCTTC.

V is TRBV4-1 and J is TRBJ2-7; a weak D match, TRBD2 (6 bases). The V end was cut by 3 bases, the J end by 3 bases, with 12 bases between. Germline lookup yields CDR1 MGHRA and CDR2 YSYEKL. The CDR3 has 14 amino acids. CDR3 DNA: TGCGCCAGCAGCCAGAGGACGGGAGACTACGAGCAGTACTTC. Protein sequence: CASSQRTGDYEQYF.

The chain is built from TRBV7-9 and TRBJ2-1; 8 nucleotides agree with TRBD2. This CDR3 spans 17 amino acids. CDR1 and CDR2 (germline): SEHNR, FQNEAQ (reference sequence). Trimming took 0 bases from V and 3 from J; bases not matched to a gene: 7. The CDR3 region is CASSLASGGPLYNEQFF. DNA of the CDR3: TGTGCCAGCAGCTTAGCCTCGGGGGGGCCTCTCTACAATGAGCAGTTCTTC.

In this sample, this clone turned up once. The gene calls are TRBV27 and TRBJ1-1; TRBD1 is a possible D gene (6 bases). CDR1 and CDR2 (germline): MNHEY, SMNVEV (reference sequence). This CDR3 is built from 14 residues. Trimming pared 2 bases from V and 5 bases from J, leaving 12 bases between. This CDR3 reads CASSLGRGVTEAFF. For the CDR3, the DNA is TGTGCCAGCAGTTTAGGGAGGGGGGTAACTGAAGCTTTCTTT.

This clone was seen once. The chain couples TRBV6-5 to TRBJ1-2; the D gene is possibly TRBD1 (5 bases). CDR1 is MNHEY and CDR2 is SVGAGI in the germline V gene. V was clipped by 4 bases and J by 4 bases, with 16 bases between them. The CDR3 spans 15 residues. CDR3 sequence: CASSFTSEDSYGYTF. In DNA, the CDR3 is TGTGCCAGCAGTTTTACGTCCGAAGACAGCTATGGCTACACCTTC.

V usage is TRBV28 and J usage is TRBJ2-1, with D hard to call. Germline-derived CDR1 and CDR2 are MDHEN and SYDVKM. There are 11 residues in the CDR3. The ends were cut back, 8 bases at V and 4 bases at J, with 6 bases in the middle. The CDR3, as DNA: TGTGCCAGCGTAGAATACAATGAGCAGTTCTTC. Translating gives CASVEYNEQFF.

The chain uses TRBV6-4 and TRBJ2-7, with TRBD2 identical over 8 bases. With V trimmed by 3 bases and J by 6 bases, 4 bases remained unmatched. This CDR3 is built from 13 residues. Germline-derived CDR1 and CDR2 are MRHNA and SNTAGT. The CDR3 loop is CASSEGLASEQYF. The DNA for the CDR3 is TGTGCCAGCAGTGAAGGACTAGCTAGCGAGCAGTACTTC.

This chain joins TRBV11-2 and TRBJ2-5; 7 nucleotides agree with TRBD1. Germline-derived CDR1 and CDR2 are SGHAT and FQNNGV. The V gene end was trimmed by 3 bases and the J gene end by 3 bases; junction bases not matched to a gene: 7. This CDR3 is 15 amino acids long. The CDR3: CASSLGAQGEETQYF. The CDR3 bases are TGTGCCAGCAGCTTGGGGGCTCAGGGGGAAGAGACCCAGTACTTC.

This chain links TRBV28 with TRBJ1-1, with D perhaps matching TRBD1 (6 bases). V lost 4 bases, J lost 1 base, and 7 bases lay in between. The length of the CDR3 is 13 residues. Germline V gene lookup returns CDR1 MDHEN and CDR2 SYDVKM. As DNA, the CDR3 is TGTGCCAGCAGTTCACAGGGGAACACTGAAGCTTTCTTT. It translates to CASSSQGNTEAFF.

V usage is TRBV7-2 and J usage is TRBJ2-7, with D uncertain. Germline CDR1 and CDR2: SGHTA and FQGNSA. CDR3 length: 11 residues. With 4 bases removed from V and 6 bases from J, the gap between germline ends came to 7 bases. CDR3 DNA sequence: TGTGCCAGCAGCTCTTCGTCCGAGCAGTACTTC. As protein: CASSSSSEQYF.

This chain links TRBV2 with TRBJ1-6; no reliable D call. The V and J ends lost 6 bases and 0 bases respectively, with 12 bases between them. Germline V gene sequence: CDR1 SNHLY, CDR2 FYNNEI. This CDR3 contains 16 residues. The CDR3 nucleotides read TGTGCCAGCAGGCCAGGCCGCCGCTCCTATAATTCACCCCTCCACTTT. Its translation: CASRPGRRSYNSPLHF.

This rearrangement joins TRBV28 to TRBJ1-2; 7 nucleotides match TRBD1. Germline CDR1 reads MDHEN; CDR2 reads SYDVKM. Unmatched junction bases numbered 11, after V lost 6 bases and J lost 1 base. This CDR3 has 16 residues. This chain's CDR3 is CASRGKRDSINYGYTF. For the CDR3, the DNA is TGTGCCAGCAGGGGGAAAAGGGACAGCATTAACTATGGCTACACCTTC.

CDR3: CASSGREGSGNTIYF. In nucleotides, the CDR3 is TGTGCCAGTAGTGGGAGGGAAGGCTCTGGAAACACCATATATTTT. This chain joins TRBV19 and TRBJ1-3, with unresolved D. Between the trimmed V and J ends, which lost 5 bases and 0 bases, there was a span of 11 bases. This CDR3 is built from 15 residues. Germline CDR1 and CDR2: LNHDA and SQIVND (reference sequence).

The chain uses TRBV19 and TRBJ1-3, with 10 positions matching TRBD1. Trimming cost V 9 bases and J 7 bases; bases outside gene matches: 12. The CDR3 covers 15 residues. CDR1 and CDR2 from the germline V gene are LNHDA and SQIVND (reference sequence). CDR3 sequence reads: CASFPSWTGGNTIYF. The CDR3, as DNA: TGTGCCAGCTTCCCCTCCTGGACAGGGGGGAACACCATATATTTT. Supplemented by reference TRBV19 and TRBJ1-3, the full variable domain reads DGGITQSPKYLFRKEGQNVTLSCEQNLNHDAMYWYRQDPGQGLRLIYYSQIVNDFQKGDIAEGYSVSREKKESFPLTVTSAQKNPTAFYLCASFPSWTGGNTIYFGEGSWLTVV.

The table lists this clone with a count of one. V usage is TRBV27 and J usage is TRBJ1-1; possible D gene TRBD1, 6 bases. The V end lost 6 bases, the J end lost 3 bases, and 11 bases lay between the germline ends. The CDR3 loop spans 13 amino acids. In germline, CDR1 is MNHEY, CDR2 SMNVEV (reference sequence). The CDR3 coding sequence is TGTGCCAGCAGCCCCGACAGGTACACTGAAGCTTTCTTT. It encodes CASSPDRYTEAFF.

The genes are TRBV19 and TRBJ1-5, with 7 nucleotides matching TRBD1. The CDR3 contains 15 residues. The J segment lost 6 bases and the V segment lost 3 bases, leaving 8 bases of the junction unmatched. The germline gives CDR1 LNHDA, CDR2 SQIVND (reference sequence). CDR3 in amino acids: CASSIGDRVSQPQHF. CDR3 bases: TGTGCCAGTAGTATTGGTGACAGGGTCAGTCAGCCCCAGCATTTT.

Written as DNA, the CDR3 is TGCGCCAGCAGACAAAAAGGGGGGGCCTTTAACACCGGGGAGCTGTTTTTT. Translated: CASRQKGGAFNTGELFF. The rearrangement uses TRBV4-1 and TRBJ2-2; tentatively, D is TRBD2 (7 bases). CDR1 and CDR2 from the germline V gene are MGHRA and YSYEKL. This CDR3 region has 17 residues. V was trimmed by 6 bases and J by 2 bases, leaving 19 bases between them.

The chain recombines TRBV6-5 with TRBJ2-1; 10 nucleotides match TRBD1. Unmatched junction bases numbered 6, after V lost 6 bases and J lost 4 bases. Germline V gives CDR1 MNHEY, CDR2 SVGAGI. The CDR3 is 15 amino acids. CDR3 in DNA: TGTGCCAGCAGCCGGACAGGGGGGGCTTACAATGAGCAGTTCTTC. Amino acid sequence: CASSRTGGAYNEQFF.

The chain links TRBV4-1 to TRBJ2-5; 8 nucleotides align to TRBD1. V gave up 5 bases and J gave up 5 bases; unmatched junction bases: 4. The CDR3 length is 13 residues. Germline V lookup: CDR1 MGHRA, CDR2 YSYEKL. For the CDR3, the DNA is TGCGCCAGCAGCACAGACAGGGGCGAGACCCAGTACTTC. Its translation is CASSTDRGETQYF.